This T cell receptor (beta chain) was identified in a study of blood T cell repertoires in COVID-19. Study-wide context: PBMCs, B-cell-depleted T cells, or T cells provided the cDNA or gDNA that made up the material.

This CDR3 spans 16 amino acids. Germline loops: CDR1 KGHDR, CDR2 SFDVKD. V lost 9 bases, J lost 2 bases, and 10 bases stayed unmatched. What the recovered Cohort 3 donors had was two negative PCRs, clearance, or symptom resolution. Sequenced by immunoSEQ multiplex PCR; TCRdb stores in-frame clones only, minus some. Among fewer than 300,000 clones listed, roughly 85% were seen once. The sequenced material came from PBMCs or T cells enriched from blood (not recorded which). J is TRBJ2-2 and V is TRBV24-1, with TRBD2 identical over 8 bases. This clonotype was obtained from a young woman who had recovered from COVID-19. The CDR3: CATSSRGGFNTGELFF. The CDR3 DNA follows: TGTGCCACCTCAAGTCGGGGGGGCTTCAACACCGGGGAGCTGTTTTTT.